The 7 T cell receptor beta chains in this list originate from one sample, sequenced in a study of OX40 agonist ivuxolimab in advanced cancers. The table came from immunoSEQ multiplex PCR; TCRdb's copy has only in-frame clones and leaves some out. Of approximately 70,000 clones listed, under 95% are singletons. Sequencing used CD4+ or CD8+ T cells sorted from blood, obtained in a trial of the OX40 agonist ivuxolimab. Source of these receptors: an adult with an advanced solid tumor such as melanoma, head and neck, liver or kidney cancer.

The chain joins TRBV30 to TRBJ2-1; 14 bases line up with TRBD2. V lost 1 base, J lost 7 bases, and 6 bases stayed unmatched. Per the germline V gene, CDR1 is GTSNPN and CDR2 is SVGIG (reference sequence). The CDR3 covers 16 residues. CDR3 sequence reads: CAWSGGTSGSWNEQFF. The CDR3 DNA reads as TGTGCCTGGAGTGGCGGGACTAGCGGGAGTTGGAATGAGCAGTTCTTC.

This chain joins TRBV27 and TRBJ1-2; D is ambiguous. From germline, CDR1 is MNHEY and CDR2 SMNVEV (reference sequence). This CDR3 has 14 amino acids. V lost 2 bases and J lost 0, with 7 bases in between. Here the CDR3 reads CASSLGTTNYGYTF. DNA for the CDR3: TGTGCCAGCAGTTTAGGTACAACTAACTATGGCTACACCTTC.

Only a few counts were recorded for this clone. The chain links TRBV4-1 to TRBJ1-5, with D possibly being TRBD1 (6 bases). CDR1 and CDR2 from the germline V gene are MGHRA and YSYEKL. The CDR3 runs to 17 residues. The V gene lost 4 bases and the J gene lost 0 bases, with 16 bases spanning the gap. CDR3 residues: CASSPLLQGYSNQPQHF. Written as DNA, the CDR3 is TGCGCCAGCAGCCCCCTCCTTCAGGGGTATAGCAATCAGCCCCAGCATTTT.

The chain employs TRBV5-4 and TRBJ2-7; D possibly corresponds to TRBD1 (6 bases). This CDR3 spans 16 amino acids. Germline CDR1 SGHNT, CDR2 YYREEE (reference sequence). The V and J ends lost 4 bases and 2 bases respectively, with 19 bases between them. CDR3 bases: TGTGCCAGCAGCCAAGAGTCTGACAGGTTGGCCTACGAGCAGTACTTC. Its protein is CASSQESDRLAYEQYF.

The chain combines TRBV7-9 with TRBJ2-7; possibly TRBD1 or TRBD2 for D (5 bases each). V gave up 5 bases and J gave up 3 bases, with 11 bases separating them. Germline lookup yields CDR1 SEHNR and CDR2 FQNEAQ (reference sequence). The CDR3 runs 13 residues. CDR3 nucleotides: TGTGCCAGCAGCCCCGGGACCTACTACGAGCAGTACTTC. It is translated as CASSPGTYYEQYF.

The CDR3: CASSQDGTSGITTDTQYF. The CDR3 nucleotides are TGTGCCAGCAGCCAAGATGGGACTAGCGGGATTACCACAGATACGCAGTATTTT. The chain employs TRBV4-2 and TRBJ2-3; 13 positions match TRBD2. CDR1 and CDR2 (germline): LGHNA, YNFKEQ. The CDR3 sequence is 18 residues long. V shed 0 bases and J 2 bases; nucleotides not matched to a gene: 5.

The DNA for the CDR3 is TGTGCCAGCAGCTCCCCGGACAGAGGTTACACTGAAGCTTTCTTT. The encoded protein is CASSSPDRGYTEAFF. The chain links TRBV7-2 to TRBJ1-1; D possibly corresponds to TRBD1 (6 bases). Trimming pared 4 bases from V and 3 bases from J, leaving 15 bases between. Germline V gene data show CDR1 as SGHTA and CDR2 as FQGNSA. This CDR3 region has 15 residues. The variable domain in full, with the rest retrieved from reference TRBV7-2 and TRBJ1-1, is GAGVSQSPSNKVTEKGKDVELRCDPISGHTALYWYRQSLGQGLEFLIYFQGNSAPDKSGLPSDRFSAERTGGSVSTLTIQRTQQEDSAVYLCASSSPDRGYTEAFFGQGTRLTVV.